This T cell receptor beta chain was found in a study of immune heterogeneity within non-small cell lung tumors. The study's findings and limits: Individual patients had largely distinct high-frequency T-cell receptor beta clonotypes. Local tumor mutational burden, with an R of approximately 0.36, correlated moderately but significantly with local T-cell clonality.

This clonotype was seen a handful of times. Its antigen remains unidentified. TCR beta CDR3 amplification used multiplex PCR with 32 V and 13 J primers. TCRdb redid the calling of the multiplex PCR reads with MiXCR, one entry per CDR3 protein. This table has over 3,500 distinct CDR3 sequences, about 23% appearing once. At approximately 570 ng per sample, bulk tumor genomic DNA provided the template. Taken during surgery, several biopsies per primary tumor were spaced as far apart as possible within the tumor mass. Patients had untreated, newly diagnosed non-small cell lung cancer and underwent curative surgery. Trimming left V 2 bases short and J 3 bases short, with 15 bases between. The CDR3 is 15 amino acids. Germline CDR1 reads DFQATT; CDR2 reads SNEGSKA (reference sequence).

The clonotype was recovered from a man aged 60-69 years with non-small cell lung cancer. V usage is TRBV20-1 and J usage is TRBJ2-3; tentatively, D is TRBD2 (6 bases). Sequencing was performed on lung tumor tissue. The CDR3 bases are TGCAGTGCTAGAACCGGGGGATGGAGGACAGATACGCAGTATTTT. Translation: CSARTGGWRTDTQYF.